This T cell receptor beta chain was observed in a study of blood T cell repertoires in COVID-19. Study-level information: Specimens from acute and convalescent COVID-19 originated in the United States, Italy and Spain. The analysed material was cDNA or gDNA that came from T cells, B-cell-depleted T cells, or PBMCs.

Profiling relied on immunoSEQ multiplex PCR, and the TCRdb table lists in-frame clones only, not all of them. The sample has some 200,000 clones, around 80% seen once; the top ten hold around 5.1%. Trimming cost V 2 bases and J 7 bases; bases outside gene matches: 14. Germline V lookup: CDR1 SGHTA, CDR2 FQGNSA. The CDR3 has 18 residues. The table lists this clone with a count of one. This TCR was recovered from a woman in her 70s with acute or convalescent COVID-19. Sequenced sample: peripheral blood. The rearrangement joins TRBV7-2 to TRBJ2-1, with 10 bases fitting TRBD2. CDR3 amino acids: CASSLSPLAGASGNEQFF. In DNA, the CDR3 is TGTGCCAGCAGCTTATCCCCTCTAGCGGGAGCGAGTGGAAATGAGCAGTTCTTC. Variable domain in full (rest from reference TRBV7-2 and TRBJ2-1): GAGVSQSPSNKVTEKGKDVELRCDPISGHTALYWYRQSLGQGLEFLIYFQGNSAPDKSGLPSDRFSAERTGGSVSTLTIQRTQQEDSAVYLCASSLSPLAGASGNEQFFGPGTRLTVL.